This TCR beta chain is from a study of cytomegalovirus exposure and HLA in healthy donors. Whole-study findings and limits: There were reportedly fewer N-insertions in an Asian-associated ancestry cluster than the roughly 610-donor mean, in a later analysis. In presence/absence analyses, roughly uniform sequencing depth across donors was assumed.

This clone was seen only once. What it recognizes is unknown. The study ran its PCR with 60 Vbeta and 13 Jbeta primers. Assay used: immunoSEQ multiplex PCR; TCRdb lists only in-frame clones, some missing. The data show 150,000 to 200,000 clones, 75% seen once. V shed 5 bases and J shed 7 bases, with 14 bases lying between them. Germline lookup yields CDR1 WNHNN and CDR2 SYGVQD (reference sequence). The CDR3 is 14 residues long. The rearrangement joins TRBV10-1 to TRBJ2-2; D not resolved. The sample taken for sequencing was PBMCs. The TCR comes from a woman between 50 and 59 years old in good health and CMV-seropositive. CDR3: CASSSSGARGELFF. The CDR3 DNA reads TGCGCCAGCAGTTCCTCAGGTGCCCGCGGGGAGCTGTTTTTT.